This TCR beta chain comes out of a study of blood T cell repertoires in COVID-19. Study context: There were acute and convalescent COVID-19 samples, and they came from the United States, Italy and Spain. T cells, B-cell-depleted T cells, or PBMCs provided the cDNA or gDNA that served as material.

In the authors' methods: The assay estimated nucleated cells by amplifying reference gene primers. Clones were sequenced by immunoSEQ multiplex PCR, and TCRdb holds only the in-frame ones, with some missing. V, J and clone size reflect that table, while D and trimming were determined from the DNA. The sample lists around 140,000 clones; over 75% were seen once. Germline CDR1 MNHEY, CDR2 SVGAGI. This CDR3 has 14 residues. V lost 5 bases and J 1 base, leaving 11 bases between the germline ends. The clonotype was recovered from a human donor in a cohort sampled during active COVID-19. The rearrangement links TRBV6-5 to TRBJ1-1, with D possibly being TRBD1 (6 bases). Sequencing was carried out using peripheral blood. CDR3 in amino acids: CASSINRENTEAFF. The CDR3 DNA is TGTGCCAGCAGTATAAACAGGGAGAACACTGAAGCTTTCTTT.